Following are 5 T cell receptor beta chains from one sample sequenced in a study of T cell responses to AZD1222 COVID-19 vaccine. Profiling relied on immunoSEQ multiplex PCR, and the TCRdb table lists in-frame clones only, not all of them. The table has over 85,000 clones, under 95% seen once; the top ten hold over 6%. The material sequenced was peripheral blood, taken on day 0 of AZD1222 vaccination. All receptors derive from an adult in good health.

The gene calls are TRBV5-1 and TRBJ1-4; D is unresolved. Germline CDR1 and CDR2: SGHRS and YFSETQ. Trimming removed 0 bases at V and 7 bases at J, with 13 bases between. The CDR3 contains 15 residues. The chain's CDR3 is CASSLVSGRVEKLFF. Written as DNA, the CDR3 is TGCGCCAGCAGCTTGGTTAGCGGGAGGGTTGAAAAACTGTTTTTT.

The chain uses TRBV30 and TRBJ1-1, with D unclear. Germline CDR1 reads GTSNPN; CDR2 reads SVGIG (reference sequence). This CDR3 is 15 amino acids long. V was pared by 3 bases and J by 0 bases, with 14 bases between. The CDR3: CAWRYAGRVNTEAFF. The CDR3 bases are TGTGCCTGGAGGTACGCCGGCAGAGTGAACACTGAAGCTTTCTTT.

This clone showed up just once. The chain combines TRBV28 with TRBJ2-7; D is unclear. The CDR3 spans 14 residues. Trimming shortened V by 1 base and J by 2 bases, and 9 bases separated the two germline ends. Germline lookup yields CDR1 MDHEN and CDR2 SYDVKM. CDR3 DNA: TGTGCCAGCAGTTTATCAGCCCAGCCCTACGAGCAGTACTTC. Translating it yields CASSLSAQPYEQYF.

This CDR3 is CASSSRGRYTEAFF. CDR3 DNA sequence: TGTGCCAGTTCTTCGAGGGGAAGATACACTGAAGCTTTCTTT. The chain is built from TRBV19 and TRBJ1-1; D is possibly TRBD1 (5 bases). V lost 8 bases, J lost 3 bases, and 16 bases lay in between. CDR1 and CDR2 (germline): LNHDA, SQIVND (reference sequence). This CDR3 is built from 14 residues.

The V gene is TRBV18, the J gene TRBJ2-1, with unresolved D. This CDR3 spans 13 amino acids. The ends were cut back, 6 bases at V and 4 bases at J, with 10 bases in the middle. The germline V gene encodes CDR1 KGHSH and CDR2 LQKENI. The CDR3 bases are TGTGCCAGCTCGACCGGAGAATACAATGAGCAGTTCTTC. Residues: CASSTGEYNEQFF.